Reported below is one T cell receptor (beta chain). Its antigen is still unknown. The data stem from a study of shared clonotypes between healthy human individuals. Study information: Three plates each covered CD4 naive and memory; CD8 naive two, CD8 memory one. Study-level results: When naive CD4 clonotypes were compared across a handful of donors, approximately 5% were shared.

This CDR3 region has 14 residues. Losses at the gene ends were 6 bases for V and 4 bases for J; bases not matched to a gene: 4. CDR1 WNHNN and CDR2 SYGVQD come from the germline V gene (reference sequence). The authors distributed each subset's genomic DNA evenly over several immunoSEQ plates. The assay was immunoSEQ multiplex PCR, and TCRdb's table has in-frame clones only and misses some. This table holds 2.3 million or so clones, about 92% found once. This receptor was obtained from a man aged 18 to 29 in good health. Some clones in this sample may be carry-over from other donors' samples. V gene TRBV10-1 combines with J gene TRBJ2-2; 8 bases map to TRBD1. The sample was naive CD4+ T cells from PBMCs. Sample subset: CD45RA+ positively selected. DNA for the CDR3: TGCGCCAGCAGCCCCGACAGGGGCACCGGGGAGCTGTTTTTT. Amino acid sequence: CASSPDRGTGELFF.